This T cell receptor (beta chain) came from a study of metastatic and nonmetastatic thyroid tumors. Whole-study context: Repertoires of blood and of tissue (tumor or nodule) from malignant and benign thyroid patients were compared.

As originally analysed: A distant-metastasis classifier for papillary thyroid cancer was built using CDR3 differences across clinicopathological groups. TCRdb re-called the PCR reads via MiXCR. For this entry, the V and J calls and clone size follow TCRdb and not the study's own pipeline. The sample records 60,000 to 85,000 clones, less than 20% being singletons. Patients had received no treatment of any kind before thyroid surgery. The CDR3 extends over 14 amino acids. The germline CDR1 and CDR2 sequences are MGHRA and YSYEKL. The V end was cut by 3 bases, the J end by 5 bases, with 10 bases between.

The sequenced sample consisted of blood. This rearrangement joins TRBV4-1 to TRBJ2-2; TRBD1 is a possible D gene (6 bases). The clonotype originates from a female donor with papillary thyroid cancer or a benign thyroid nodule (not recorded which). Some clones in this sample may be carry-over from other donors' samples. This chain's CDR3 is CASSHRGGTGELFF. In nucleotides, the CDR3 is TGCGCCAGCAGCCACAGGGGTGGAACCGGGGAGCTGTTTTTT.